The 20 T cell receptor beta chains reported below all come from one sample, sequenced in a study of T cells in Graves' hyperthyroidism and ophthalmopathy. The TCR beta CDR3 regions underwent amplification using RNA transcripts as the source. HTBI primers were used for first-round RT-PCR of the TCR CDR3. TCRdb itself ran the multiplex PCR reads through MiXCR, one entry per CDR3 protein. Of around 290,000 distinct CDR3 sequences in the sample, roughly 13% were seen once. Material for sequencing was blood. The receptors here all came from a woman in her 40s with Graves' hyperthyroidism.

Points on this clonotype: A single base separates this from a much larger clone, so it may be a read error. The rearrangement links TRBV7-2 to TRBJ1-1; D ambiguous. The ends were cut back, 3 bases at V and 4 bases at J, with 15 bases in the middle. This CDR3 region has 15 residues. Germline V gene lookup returns CDR1 SGHTA and CDR2 FQGNSA. The CDR3 nucleotides are TGTGCCAGCAGCTTTCGTGCGGGCTTAGGCACTGAAGCTTTCTTT. It translates to CASSFRAGLGTEAFF. The full variable domain, rest sourced from reference TRBV7-2 and TRBJ1-1, is GAGVSQSPSNKVTEKGKDVELRCDPISGHTALYWYRQSLGQGLEFLIYFQGNSAPDKSGLPSDRFSAERTGGSVSTLTIQRTQQEDSAVYLCASSFRAGLGTEAFFGQGTRLTVV.

This clonotype occurred a few times. This may be a read error, as it is one base from a much larger clone. V is TRBV7-8 and J is TRBJ2-1; unclear D gene. The length of the CDR3 is 14 residues. Germline V gene data show CDR1 as SGHVS and CDR2 as FQNEAQ. With 1 base removed from V and 9 bases from J, the gap between germline ends came to 13 bases. The chain's CDR3 is CASSLVATTSEQFF. CDR3 nucleotide sequence: TGTGCCAGCAGCTTAGTGGCGACGACCAGTGAGCAGTTCTTC.

This clonotype occurred many times. The chain has TRBV5-1 and TRBJ2-7; 10 bases match TRBD1. Germline CDR1 reads SGHRS; CDR2 reads YFSETQ. V shed 0 bases and J 6 bases; nucleotides not matched to a gene: 6. This CDR3 spans 15 amino acids. CDR3 nucleotides: TGCGCCAGCAGCTTGGCCGGGACAGGGGTCGGCGAGCAGTACTTC. It is translated as CASSLAGTGVGEQYF.

This chain uses TRBV28 with TRBJ1-2, with TRBD1 as a possible D gene (5 bases). The CDR3 has 17 amino acids. The V gene lost 5 bases and the J gene lost 6 bases, with 25 bases spanning the gap. CDR1 is MDHEN and CDR2 is SYDVKM in the germline V gene. CDR3 DNA: TGTGCCAGCAGTACCGGGGACGCCGCTGGTAGGGGAAATGGCTACACCTTC. It is translated as CASSTGDAAGRGNGYTF.

This clonotype was counted at least ten times. The rearrangement links TRBV20-1 to TRBJ2-5, with D possibly being TRBD1 (5 bases). The CDR3 has 13 amino acids. In germline, CDR1 is DFQATT, CDR2 SNEGSKA (reference sequence). V was trimmed by 4 bases and J by 2 bases, leaving 11 bases between them. CDR3 nucleotides: TGCAGTGCTAACAAGGGGTTTCAAGAGACCCAGTACTTC. It specifies CSANKGFQETQYF.

This clonotype was picked up many times. In DNA, the CDR3 is TGTGCCAGCAGTCTGACAGGGGGAATGTACAATGAGCAGTTCTTC. It translates to CASSLTGGMYNEQFF. The chain combines TRBV6-2 or TRBV6-3 with TRBJ2-1; 9 bases agree with TRBD1. Losses at the gene ends were 5 bases for V and 4 bases for J; bases not matched to a gene: 6. There are 15 residues in the CDR3. Germline V lookup: CDR1 MNHEY, CDR2 SVGEGT.

This clonotype was found many times. This chain joins TRBV10-2 and TRBJ2-7; 8 bases line up with TRBD2. The junction had 15 bases not matched to a gene; V was cut back by 7 bases and J by 7 bases. The CDR3 length is 15 residues. From germline, CDR1 is WSHSY and CDR2 SAAADI. This CDR3 is CASTRGAGVAEEQYF. As DNA, the CDR3 is TGCGCCAGCACCCGAGGAGCGGGAGTGGCGGAAGAGCAGTACTTC.

This clonotype appeared many times. The rearrangement uses TRBV29-1 and TRBJ2-5, with D perhaps matching TRBD2 (5 bases). Trimming stripped 6 bases from V and 5 bases from J, with 16 bases between. The CDR3 consists of 13 residues. Germline lookup yields CDR1 SQVTM and CDR2 ANQGSEA. The CDR3 sequence: CSVHHLGMETQYF. CDR3 in DNA: TGCAGCGTCCACCACCTCGGGATGGAGACCCAGTACTTC.

This clonotype was recorded at least ten times. The chain is built from TRBV12-3 or TRBV12-4 and TRBJ1-1; TRBD1 might be the D (5 bases). The CDR3 runs to 13 residues. The germline V and J ends were trimmed by 3 bases and 5 bases, with 10 bases remaining between them. This chain's CDR3 is CASSLGGGTEAFF. CDR3 bases: TGTGCCAGCAGTTTGGGGGGAGGGACTGAAGCTTTCTTT.

This chain connects TRBV25-1 to TRBJ1-4; possibly TRBD1 for D (5 bases). There are 12 residues in the CDR3. V lost 4 bases to trimming and J lost 7 bases, with 7 bases between them. Germline assignment: CDR1 MGHDK and CDR2 SYGVNS. CDR3 in DNA: TGTGCCAGCAGTGGAGGGACTGAAAAACTGTTTTTT. Its translation: CASSGGTEKLFF. The variable domain in full, with the rest retrieved from reference TRBV25-1 and TRBJ1-4, is EADIYQTPRYLVIGTGKKITLECSQTMGHDKMYWYQQDPGMELHLIHYSYGVNSTEKGDLSSESTVSRIRTEHFPLTLESARPSHTSQYLCASSGGTEKLFFGSGTQLSVL.

This clonotype has ten or more counts. This chain joins TRBV6-1 and TRBJ2-7; possibly TRBD1 for D (6 bases). The germline gives CDR1 MNHNS, CDR2 SASEGT. The V and J ends lost 6 bases and 3 bases respectively, with 12 bases between them. This CDR3 contains 13 residues. In nucleotides, the CDR3 is TGTGCCAGCAGGGGAACAGGGAACTACGAGCAGTACTTC. It specifies CASRGTGNYEQYF.

CDR3 amino acids: CASSTTPGQPQHF. The CDR3, as DNA: TGCGCCAGCAGCACCACCCCGGGCCAGCCCCAGCATTTT. J is TRBJ1-5 and V is TRBV4-1; D not certain. The CDR3 consists of 13 residues. Trimming left V 5 bases short and J 7 bases short, with 12 bases between. CDR1 is MGHRA and CDR2 is YSYEKL in the germline V gene.

This clonotype occurred many times. This chain links TRBV12-5 with TRBJ2-1, with 8 nucleotides matching TRBD2. V dropped 0 bases and J dropped 4; count of bases not matched to a gene: 11. CDR1 is LGHNT and CDR2 is FRNRAP in the germline V gene. The CDR3 is 18 residues long. The CDR3 DNA is TGTGCTAGTGGTTTGGTACAATTAGCGACTAGCGCTTACAATGAGCAGTTCTTC. Translation gives CASGLVQLATSAYNEQFF.

This clonotype was seen more than once but under ten times. This chain uses TRBV4-2 with TRBJ1-2, with D tentatively TRBD1 (5 bases). V was trimmed by 1 base and J by 0 bases, leaving 9 bases between them. This CDR3 is 15 amino acids long. Germline loops: CDR1 LGHNA, CDR2 YNFKEQ. CDR3 nucleotides: TGTGCCAGCAGCCAAGCAGGGCTAGCTAACTATGGCTACACCTTC. This translates into CASSQAGLANYGYTF.

In its sample, this clonotype was seen a few times. The genes are TRBV5-1 and TRBJ1-4, with D unclear. This CDR3 spans 16 amino acids. Trimming shortened V by 0 bases and J by 4 bases, and 13 bases separated the two germline ends. CDR1 is SGHRS, CDR2 YFSETQ, per germline. The CDR3 loop is CASSLGSAGINEKLFF. The CDR3 DNA reads TGCGCCAGCAGCTTGGGGTCAGCAGGTATTAATGAAAAACTGTTTTTT.

The V and J genes are TRBV20-1 and TRBJ2-4, with D perhaps matching TRBD1 or TRBD2 (6 bases each). Per the germline V gene, CDR1 is DFQATT and CDR2 is SNEGSKA (reference sequence). The CDR3 is made up of 16 amino acids. V dropped 2 bases and J dropped 7 bases, with 21 bases sitting between them. CDR3 in amino acids: CSARSYNLGGRNIQYF. The CDR3 DNA reads as TGCAGTGCTAGATCGTATAATTTGGGGGGCCGGAACATTCAGTACTTC.

This clonotype was seen many times. The rearrangement uses TRBV20-1 and TRBJ2-1, with 11 bases that match TRBD2. CDR3 length equals 14 residues. The V gene's germline CDR1 is DFQATT and CDR2 SNEGSKA (reference sequence). Trimming removed 6 bases from V and 4 bases from J; junction bases left unmatched: 5. CDR3 loop: CSAETSGKYNEQFF. DNA for the CDR3: TGCAGTGCGGAGACTAGCGGGAAATACAATGAGCAGTTCTTC.

The V gene is TRBV5-1, the J gene TRBJ1-6, with D possibly matching TRBD1 (6 bases). The CDR3 length is 15 residues. The germline V and J ends were trimmed by 4 bases and 7 bases, with 15 bases remaining between them. In germline, CDR1 is SGHRS, CDR2 YFSETQ. The CDR3, as DNA: TGCGCCAGCAGCCCCACGGAGGGGGGAAATTCACCCCTCCACTTT. Translated: CASSPTEGGNSPLHF.

This clonotype was detected many times. The junction and the germline gene differ at one end; a read error may be behind it. The chain combines TRBV5-1 with TRBJ2-7, with 9 positions matching TRBD1. Germline CDR1 reads SGHRS; CDR2 reads YFSETQ. The CDR3 is 14 amino acids. CDR3 amino acids: CASSPTGGGYEQYF. CDR3 DNA: TGTGCCAGCAGCCCGACAGGGGGAGGCTACGAGCAGTACTTC.

This clonotype has ten or more counts. The V and J genes are TRBV12-3 or TRBV12-4 and TRBJ1-4; 8 bases map to TRBD1. The CDR3 contains 14 residues. V dropped 6 bases and J dropped 8; count of bases not matched to a gene: 8. CDR3 loop: CASSSDREGEKLFF. CDR3 DNA: TGTGCCAGCAGCTCGGACAGGGAAGGCGAAAAACTGTTTTTT.